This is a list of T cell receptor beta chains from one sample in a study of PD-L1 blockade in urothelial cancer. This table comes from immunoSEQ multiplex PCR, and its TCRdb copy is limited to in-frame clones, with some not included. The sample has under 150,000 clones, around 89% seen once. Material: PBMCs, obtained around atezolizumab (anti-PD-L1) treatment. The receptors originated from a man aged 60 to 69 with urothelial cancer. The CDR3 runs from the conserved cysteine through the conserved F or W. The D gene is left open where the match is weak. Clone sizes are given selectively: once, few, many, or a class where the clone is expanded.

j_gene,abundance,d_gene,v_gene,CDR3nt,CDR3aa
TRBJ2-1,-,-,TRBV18,TGTGCCAGCTCACCCCCTTCCCGCGGTGCTTACAATGAGCAGTTCTTC,CASSPPSRGAYNEQFF
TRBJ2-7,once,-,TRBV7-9,TGTGCCAGCAGCCCACTGGGCAGCCTCTCCTACGAGCAGTACTTC,CASSPLGSLSYEQYF
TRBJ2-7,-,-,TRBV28,TGTGCCAGCAGTCCCATACGGACTAAGTACGAGCAGTACTTC,CASSPIRTKYEQYF
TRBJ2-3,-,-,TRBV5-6,TGTGCCAGCAGCTTGCTGTCTCAGGCAACAGATACGCAGTATTTT,CASSLLSQATDTQYF
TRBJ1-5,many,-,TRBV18,TGTGCCAGCTCACGGTCGGGGAAACAGCCCCAGCATTTT,CASSRSGKQPQHF
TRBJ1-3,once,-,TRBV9,TGTGCCAGCAGCGTCACAGGCCACTCTGGAAACACCATATATTTT,CASSVTGHSGNTIYF
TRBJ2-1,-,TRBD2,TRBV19,TGTGCCAGTAGTATAGAATTACTAGCGGGAGGCGTAATTTTGAATGAGCAGTTCTTC,CASSIELLAGGVILNEQFF
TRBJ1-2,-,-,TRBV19,TGTGCCAGTAGTATAGGAGGGTTTGCGGATGGCTACACCTTC,CASSIGGFADGYTF
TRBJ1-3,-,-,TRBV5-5,TGTGCCAGCAGCCACCAGGACAGTTTCTCTGGAAACACCATATATTTT,CASSHQDSFSGNTIYF
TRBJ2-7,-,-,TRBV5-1,TGCGCCAGCAGCTTGGCCGAAAACGGGTACGAGCAGTACTTC,CASSLAENGYEQYF
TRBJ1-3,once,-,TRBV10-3,TGTGCCATCAGTGAGTCGAAGGGGGCTGGAAACACCATATATTTT,CAISESKGAGNTIYF
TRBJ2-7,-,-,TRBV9,TGTGCCAGCAGCCCAACAACCGGGACATACGAGCAGTACTTC,CASSPTTGTYEQYF
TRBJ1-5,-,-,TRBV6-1,TGTGCCAGCAGTGACAGACAGAAAGGGGGTCAGCCCCAGCATTTT,CASSDRQKGGQPQHF
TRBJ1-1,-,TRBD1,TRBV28,TGTGCCAGCGTTGACAGGGCCAACACTGAAGCTTTCTTT,CASVDRANTEAFF
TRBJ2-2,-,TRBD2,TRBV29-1,TGCAGCGTTGAAACGACTAGCGGGAGAATCGGGGAGCTGTTTTTT,CSVETTSGRIGELFF
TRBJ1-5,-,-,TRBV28,TGTGCCAGCATCCTGGGGGCCAATTCAAATCAGCCCCAGCATTTT,CASILGANSNQPQHF
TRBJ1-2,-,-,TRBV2,TGTGCCAGCAGTGCAGATCTTAACTATGGCTACACCTTC,CASSADLNYGYTF
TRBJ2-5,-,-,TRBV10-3,TGTGCCATCAGCAGGGTCATGGGGGAGACCCAGTACTTC,CAISRVMGETQYF
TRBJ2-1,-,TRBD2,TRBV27,TGTGCCAGCAGTCCAGGGACTAGCGGTATCAATGAGCAGTTCTTC,CASSPGTSGINEQFF
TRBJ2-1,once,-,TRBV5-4,TGTGCCAGCAGCTTGGGACAGGTTAATAGAAATGAGCAGTTCTTC,CASSLGQVNRNEQFF
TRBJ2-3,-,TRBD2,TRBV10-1,TGCGCCAGCAGTGAGGAGGGGACTAGTCGTCTCAAGCAGTATTTT,CASSEEGTSRLKQYF
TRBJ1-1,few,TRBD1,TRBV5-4,TGTGCCAGCAGCCCTCAGGGGGAGGTTTGGATCTTT,CASSPQGEVWIF
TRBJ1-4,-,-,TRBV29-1,TGCAGCGTCGGACAGAGCTGGAGGGAAAAACTGTTTTTT,CSVGQSWREKLFF
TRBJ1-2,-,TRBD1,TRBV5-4,TGTGCCAGTACCCGGGGGGCGGGACAGGGAGATCGTGGCTACACCTTC,CASTRGAGQGDRGYTF
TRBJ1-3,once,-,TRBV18,TGTGCCAGCTCACCCGAGGGCACCTCTGGAAACACCATATATTTT,CASSPEGTSGNTIYF
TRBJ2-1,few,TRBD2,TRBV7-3,TGTGCCAGCAGCTTAACTAAGCGGGGGGGAGACAATGAGCAGTTCTTC,CASSLTKRGGDNEQFF
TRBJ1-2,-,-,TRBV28,TGTGCCAGCAGTTTAGGAGGTAACACTAACTATGGCTACACCTTC,CASSLGGNTNYGYTF